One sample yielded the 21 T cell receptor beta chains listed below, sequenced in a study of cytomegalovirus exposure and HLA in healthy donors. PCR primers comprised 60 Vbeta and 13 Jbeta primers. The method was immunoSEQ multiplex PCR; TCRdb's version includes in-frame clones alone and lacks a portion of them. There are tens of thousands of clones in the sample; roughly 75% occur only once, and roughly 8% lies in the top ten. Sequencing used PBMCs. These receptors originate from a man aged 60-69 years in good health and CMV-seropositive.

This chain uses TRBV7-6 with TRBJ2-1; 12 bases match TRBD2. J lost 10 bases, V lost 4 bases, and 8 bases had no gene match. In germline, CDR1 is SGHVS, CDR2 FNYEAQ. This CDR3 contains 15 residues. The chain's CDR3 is CASSSPSGRAREQFF. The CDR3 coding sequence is TGTGCCAGCAGCTCCCCTAGCGGGAGGGCCAGGGAGCAGTTCTTC.

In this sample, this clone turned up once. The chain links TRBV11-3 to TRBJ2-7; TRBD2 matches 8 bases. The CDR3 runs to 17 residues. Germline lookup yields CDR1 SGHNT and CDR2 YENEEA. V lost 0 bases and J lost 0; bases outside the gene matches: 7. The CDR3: CASSLDLSGASSYEQYF. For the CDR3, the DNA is TGTGCCAGCAGCTTAGATCTTAGCGGGGCCAGCTCCTACGAGCAGTACTTC.

The CDR3 region has the DNA TGTGCCAGCAGTGAAGAGAGGACAGGGACCTACGAGCAGTACTTC. Encoded protein: CASSEERTGTYEQYF. The chain uses TRBV6-1 and TRBJ2-7; TRBD1 agrees at 8 bases. The V and J ends lost 1 base and 2 bases, in that order; junction bases with no gene match: 4. The CDR3 contains 15 residues. From germline, CDR1 is MNHNS and CDR2 SASEGT.

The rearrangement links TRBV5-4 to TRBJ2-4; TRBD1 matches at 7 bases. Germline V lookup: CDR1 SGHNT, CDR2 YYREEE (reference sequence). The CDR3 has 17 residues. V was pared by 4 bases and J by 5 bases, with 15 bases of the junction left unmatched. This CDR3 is CASSTNRGPLTENIQYF. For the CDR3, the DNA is TGTGCCAGCAGCACAAACAGGGGCCCACTTACGGAAAACATTCAGTACTTC.

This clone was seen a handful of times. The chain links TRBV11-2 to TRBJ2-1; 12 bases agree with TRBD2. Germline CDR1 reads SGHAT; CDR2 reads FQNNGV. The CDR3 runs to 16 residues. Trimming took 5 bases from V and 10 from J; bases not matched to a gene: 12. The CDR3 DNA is TGTGCCAGCAGCCTCTCTCCGACTAGCGGGAGTGTAGAGCAGTTCTTC. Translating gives CASSLSPTSGSVEQFF.

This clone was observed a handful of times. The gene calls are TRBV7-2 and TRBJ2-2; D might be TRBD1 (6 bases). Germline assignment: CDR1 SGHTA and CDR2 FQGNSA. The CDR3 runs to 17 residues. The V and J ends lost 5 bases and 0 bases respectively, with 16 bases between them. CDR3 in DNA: TGTGCCAGCAGCCCTCATATGGACAGTCCGAACACCGGGGAGCTGTTTTTT. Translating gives CASSPHMDSPNTGELFF.

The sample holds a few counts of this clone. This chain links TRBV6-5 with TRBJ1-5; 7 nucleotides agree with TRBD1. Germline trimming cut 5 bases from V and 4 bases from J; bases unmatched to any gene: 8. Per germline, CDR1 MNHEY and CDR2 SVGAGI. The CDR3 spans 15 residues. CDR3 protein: CASSPGTVKNQPQHF. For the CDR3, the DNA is TGTGCCAGCAGTCCCGGGACAGTGAAGAATCAGCCCCAGCATTTT.

The CDR3 DNA is TGTGCCAGCAGTTACTCGAACAGGGGCGCTAACTATGGCTACACCTTC. It translates to CASSYSNRGANYGYTF. The chain is built from TRBV6-6 and TRBJ1-2; TRBD1 matches 7 bases. V shed 0 bases, J shed 0 bases, and the junction held 4 bases outside the gene matches. The germline gives CDR1 MNHNY, CDR2 SVGAGI (reference sequence). This CDR3 is 16 amino acids long.

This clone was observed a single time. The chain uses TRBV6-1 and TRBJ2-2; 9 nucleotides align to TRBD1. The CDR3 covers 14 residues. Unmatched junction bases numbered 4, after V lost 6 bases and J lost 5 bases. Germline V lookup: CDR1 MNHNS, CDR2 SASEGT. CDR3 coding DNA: TGTGCCAGCAGGGACAGGGGTCGGACCGGGGAGCTGTTTTTT. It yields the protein CASRDRGRTGELFF.

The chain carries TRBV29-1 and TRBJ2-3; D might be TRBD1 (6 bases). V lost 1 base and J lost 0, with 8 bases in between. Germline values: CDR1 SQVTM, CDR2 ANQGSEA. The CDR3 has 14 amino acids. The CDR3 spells CSVEGTVSTDTQYF. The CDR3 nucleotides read TGCAGCGTTGAAGGGACAGTAAGCACAGATACGCAGTATTTT.

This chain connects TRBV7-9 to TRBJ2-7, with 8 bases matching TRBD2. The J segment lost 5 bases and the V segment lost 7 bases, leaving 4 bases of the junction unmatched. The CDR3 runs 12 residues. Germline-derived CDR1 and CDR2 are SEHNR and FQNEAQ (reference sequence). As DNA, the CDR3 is TGTGCCAGCACCTCCGGGAGGGACGAGCAGTACTTC. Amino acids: CASTSGRDEQYF.

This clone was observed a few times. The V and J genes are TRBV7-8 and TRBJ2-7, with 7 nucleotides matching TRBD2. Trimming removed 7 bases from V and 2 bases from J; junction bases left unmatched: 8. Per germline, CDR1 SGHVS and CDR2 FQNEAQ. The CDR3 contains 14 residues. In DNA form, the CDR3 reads TGTGCCAGCACCCCGGGAGGACGCACCTACGAGCAGTACTTC. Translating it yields CASTPGGRTYEQYF.

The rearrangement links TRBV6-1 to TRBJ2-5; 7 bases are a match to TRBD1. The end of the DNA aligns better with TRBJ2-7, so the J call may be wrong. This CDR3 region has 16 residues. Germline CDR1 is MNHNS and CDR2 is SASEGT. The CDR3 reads CASSEAPGGTTYEQYF. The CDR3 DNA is TGTGCCAGCAGTGAAGCACCAGGGGGAACGACCTACGAGCAGTACTTC.

The DNA for the CDR3 is TGTGCCAGCAGCCAAAGCGGGGCCTCGAACACTGAAGCTTTCTTT. This codes for CASSQSGASNTEAFF. The chain uses TRBV5-8 and TRBJ1-1; TRBD1 might be the D (5 bases). This CDR3 is 15 amino acids long. Germline V gene lookup returns CDR1 SGHTS and CDR2 YDEGEE. The V end lost 4 bases, the J end lost 1 base, and 14 bases lay between the germline ends.

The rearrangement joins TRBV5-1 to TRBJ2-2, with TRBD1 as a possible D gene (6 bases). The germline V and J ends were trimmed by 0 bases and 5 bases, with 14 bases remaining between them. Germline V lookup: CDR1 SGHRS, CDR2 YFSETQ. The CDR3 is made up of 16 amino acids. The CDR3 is CASSLDRVLRTGELFF. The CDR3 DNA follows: TGCGCCAGCAGCTTGGACAGGGTCTTGAGGACCGGGGAGCTGTTTTTT.

The CDR3 protein is CASGTALRFF. For the CDR3, the DNA is TGTGCCAGCGGGACAGCCCTTAGGTTCTTC. The gene calls are TRBV2 and TRBJ2-1; 7 bases are a match to TRBD1. The CDR3 consists of 10 residues. Losses at the gene ends were 8 bases for V and 15 bases for J; bases not matched to a gene: 7. From germline, CDR1 is SNHLY and CDR2 FYNNEI.

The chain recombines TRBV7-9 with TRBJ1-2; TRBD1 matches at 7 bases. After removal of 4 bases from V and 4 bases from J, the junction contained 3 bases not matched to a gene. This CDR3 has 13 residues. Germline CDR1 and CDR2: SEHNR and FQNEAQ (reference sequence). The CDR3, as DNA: TGTGCCAGCAGCTCGACAGGGCCCTATGGCTACACCTTC. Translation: CASSSTGPYGYTF.

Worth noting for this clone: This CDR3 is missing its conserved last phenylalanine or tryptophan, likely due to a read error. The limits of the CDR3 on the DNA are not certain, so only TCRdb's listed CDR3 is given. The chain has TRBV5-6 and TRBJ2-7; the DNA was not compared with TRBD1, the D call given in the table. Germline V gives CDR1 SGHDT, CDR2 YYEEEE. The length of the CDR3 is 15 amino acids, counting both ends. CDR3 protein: CASSAGTGLGYEHYL.

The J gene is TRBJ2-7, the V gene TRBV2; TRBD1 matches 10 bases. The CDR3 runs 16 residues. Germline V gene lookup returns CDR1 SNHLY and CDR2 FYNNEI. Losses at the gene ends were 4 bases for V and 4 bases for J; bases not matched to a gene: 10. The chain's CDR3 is CASSGGGDRGKYEQYF. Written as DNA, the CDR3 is TGTGCCAGCAGTGGGGGTGGGGACAGGGGAAAGTACGAGCAGTACTTC.

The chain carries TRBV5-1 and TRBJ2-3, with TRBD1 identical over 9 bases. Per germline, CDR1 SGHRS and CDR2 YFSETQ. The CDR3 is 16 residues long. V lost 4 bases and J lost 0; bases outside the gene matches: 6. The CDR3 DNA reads TGCGCCAGCAGCATGACAGGGGGACCTAGCACAGATACGCAGTATTTT. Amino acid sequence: CASSMTGGPSTDTQYF.

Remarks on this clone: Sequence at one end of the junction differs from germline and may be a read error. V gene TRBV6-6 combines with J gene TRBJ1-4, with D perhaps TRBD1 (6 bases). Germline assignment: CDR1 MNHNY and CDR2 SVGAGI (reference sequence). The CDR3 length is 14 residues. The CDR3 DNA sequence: TGTGCCAGCAGCTTGGGGACAACGAATGAAAAACTGTTTTTT. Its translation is CASSLGTTNEKLFF.